This TCR beta chain was sequenced in a study of T cell responses to AZD1222 COVID-19 vaccine. About the study: Second-dose intervals near 4 or 12 weeks were combined. General observations from the study: All repertoire sampling was performed exclusively after the peak T cell response.

V was clipped by 2 bases and J by 6 bases, with 14 bases between them. The CDR3 has 15 amino acids. Per the germline V gene, CDR1 is MNHNS and CDR2 is SASEGT. Worth noting for this clone: Its specificity is not known.

Sequenced by immunoSEQ multiplex PCR; TCRdb stores in-frame clones only, minus some. Of approximately 120,000 clones detected, 91% appear once; the ten largest clones hold 7.5%. The chain employs TRBV6-1 and TRBJ2-1; D may be TRBD2 (7 bases). Here the sequenced sample was peripheral blood, taken on day 0 of AZD1222 vaccination. The clonotype was recovered from an adult in good health. The CDR3 coding sequence is TGTGCCAGCAGTGAAAGTGGACTAGGGGGCAATGAGCAGTTCTTC. Amino acids: CASSESGLGGNEQFF.